This T cell receptor beta chain was recorded in a study of control samples from healthy donors and cancer patients (dated by TCRdb to about 2020). Regarding this clone: The target of this receptor is not known. Base qualities are not recorded, but no much larger clone differs from it by a single base.

Library preparation was by the immunoSEQ multiplex PCR assay. The table comes from immuneACCESS by way of TCRdb, which keeps in-frame sequences with V and J called. Part of the clones is missing from these tables; in studies checked, under half for an unresolved V gene and the rest for unknown reasons. In all, the sample holds roughly 120,000 clones, and around nine tenths of those were seen once. The leading ten clones occupy more than 2.5% of the sample. Based on the germline V gene, the CDR1 and CDR2 sequences are WSHSY and SAAADI. V trim: 2 bases; J trim: 2 bases; unmatched bases: 3. The CDR3, from cysteine to phenylalanine, totals 16 residues. Only the CDR3 part of the read is kept: 48 bases, read in frame from the first base.

This TCR was sampled from a man over 45 in good health. The chain is encoded by TRBV10-2 joined to TRBJ2-6; 7 of the junction bases match TRBD1. The sequenced sample consisted of blood. The CDR3 protein is CASSERTGAGANVLTF. The base sequence is TGCGCCAGCAGTGAGCGGACAGGCGCTGGGGCCAACGTCCTGACTTTC.